This T cell receptor (beta chain) was retrieved from a study of T cells in localized non-small cell lung cancer. Only in-frame clones appear in the TCRdb table, and some are missing; sequencing was by immunoSEQ multiplex PCR. The repertoire holds approximately 80,000 clones, with more than 70% as singletons. General observations from the study: Across samples, adjacent lung featured a median 57 of the top 100 tumor clones.

This CDR3 spans 14 amino acids. CDR1 and CDR2 from the germline V gene are SGHTA and FQGNSA. Trimming stripped 4 bases from V and 2 bases from J, with 10 bases between. The sample holds a few counts of this clone. Its matching antigen is unknown. Sample: peripheral blood, taken before any cancer treatment. The sequence was collected from a female donor older than 55 with stage I lung adenocarcinoma. V usage is TRBV7-2 and J usage is TRBJ2-3, with D unresolved. The CDR3 bases are TGTGCCAGCAGCTCCCCAAGGCCCACAGATACGCAGTATTTT. This gives the protein CASSSPRPTDTQYF. Drawing the rest from reference TRBV7-2 and TRBJ2-3, the complete variable domain is GAGVSQSPSNKVTEKGKDVELRCDPISGHTALYWYRQSLGQGLEFLIYFQGNSAPDKSGLPSDRFSAERTGGSVSTLTIQRTQQEDSAVYLCASSSPRPTDTQYFGPGTRLTVL.